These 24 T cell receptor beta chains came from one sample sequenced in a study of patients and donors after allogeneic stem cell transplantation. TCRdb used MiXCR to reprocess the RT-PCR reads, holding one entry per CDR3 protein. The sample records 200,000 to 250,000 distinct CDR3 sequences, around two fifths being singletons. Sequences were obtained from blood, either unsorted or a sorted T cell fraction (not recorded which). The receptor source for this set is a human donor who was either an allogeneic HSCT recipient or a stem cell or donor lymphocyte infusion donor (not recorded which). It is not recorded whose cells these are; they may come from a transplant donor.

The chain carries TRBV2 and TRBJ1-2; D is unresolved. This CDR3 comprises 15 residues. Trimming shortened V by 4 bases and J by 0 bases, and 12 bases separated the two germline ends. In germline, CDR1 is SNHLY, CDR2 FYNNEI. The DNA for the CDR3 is TGTGCCAGCAGTGTACGGAGGGTCACTAACTATGGCTACACCTTC. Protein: CASSVRRVTNYGYTF.

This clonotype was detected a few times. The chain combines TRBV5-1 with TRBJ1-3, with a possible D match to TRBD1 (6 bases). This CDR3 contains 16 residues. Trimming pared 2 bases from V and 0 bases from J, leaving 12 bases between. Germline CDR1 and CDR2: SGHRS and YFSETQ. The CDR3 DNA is TGCGCCAGCAGCTTAGGGGGAGCTGCCTCTGGAAACACCATATATTTT. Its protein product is CASSLGGAASGNTIYF.

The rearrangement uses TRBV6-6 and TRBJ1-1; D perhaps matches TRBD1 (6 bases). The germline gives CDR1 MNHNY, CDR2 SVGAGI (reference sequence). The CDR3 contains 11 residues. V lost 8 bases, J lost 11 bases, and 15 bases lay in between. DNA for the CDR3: TGTGCCAGCTCAAGGGGGGGGCACGCTTTCTTT. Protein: CASSRGGHAFF.

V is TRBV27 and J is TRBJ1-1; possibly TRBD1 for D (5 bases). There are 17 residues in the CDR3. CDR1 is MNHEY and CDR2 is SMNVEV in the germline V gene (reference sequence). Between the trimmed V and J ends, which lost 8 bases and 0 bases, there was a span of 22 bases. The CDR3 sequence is CASPVWGSELMNTEAFF. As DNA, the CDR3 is TGTGCCAGCCCCGTCTGGGGCAGCGAACTGATGAACACTGAAGCTTTCTTT.

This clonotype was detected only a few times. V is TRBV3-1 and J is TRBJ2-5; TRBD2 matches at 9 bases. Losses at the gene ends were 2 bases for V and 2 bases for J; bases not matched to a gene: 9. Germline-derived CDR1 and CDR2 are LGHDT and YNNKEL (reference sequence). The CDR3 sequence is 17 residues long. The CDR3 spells CASSQPGSGGRQETQYF. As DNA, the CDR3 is TGTGCCAGCAGCCAACCTGGTAGCGGGGGCCGTCAAGAGACCCAGTACTTC.

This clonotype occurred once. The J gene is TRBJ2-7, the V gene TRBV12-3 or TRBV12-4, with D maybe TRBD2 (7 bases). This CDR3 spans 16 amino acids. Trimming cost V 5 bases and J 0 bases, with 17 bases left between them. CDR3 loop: CASSLMGGPSSYEQYF. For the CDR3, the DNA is TGTGCCAGCAGTCTTATGGGGGGGCCCAGCTCCTACGAGCAGTACTTC.

The CDR3 region is CASSFRLAGTYEQYF. The CDR3 bases are TGTGCCAGCAGTTTCCGCCTAGCGGGGACCTACGAGCAGTACTTC. The chain is built from TRBV28 and TRBJ2-7, with TRBD2 identical over 9 bases. V lost 3 bases to trimming and J lost 2 bases; unmatched junction nucleotides: 5. This CDR3 region has 15 residues. Germline loops: CDR1 MDHEN, CDR2 SYDVKM.

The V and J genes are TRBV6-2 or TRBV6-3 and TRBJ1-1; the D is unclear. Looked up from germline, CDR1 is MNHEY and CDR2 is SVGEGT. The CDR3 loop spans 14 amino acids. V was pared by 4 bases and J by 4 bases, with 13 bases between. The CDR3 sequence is CASSFGVGGTEAFF. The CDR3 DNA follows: TGTGCCAGCAGTTTTGGGGTTGGAGGCACTGAAGCTTTCTTT.

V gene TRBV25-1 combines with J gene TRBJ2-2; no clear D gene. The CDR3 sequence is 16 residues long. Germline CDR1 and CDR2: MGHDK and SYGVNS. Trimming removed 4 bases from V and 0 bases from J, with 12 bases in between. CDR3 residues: CASSGNVGSNTGELFF. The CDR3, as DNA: TGTGCCAGCAGTGGGAATGTGGGGTCGAACACCGGGGAGCTGTTTTTT.

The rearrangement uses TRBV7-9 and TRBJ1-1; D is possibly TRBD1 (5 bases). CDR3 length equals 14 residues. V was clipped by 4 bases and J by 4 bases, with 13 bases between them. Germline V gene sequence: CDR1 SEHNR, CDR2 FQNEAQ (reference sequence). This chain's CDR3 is CASSSTPGGTEAFF. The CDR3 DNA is TGTGCCAGCAGCTCAACTCCCGGGGGCACTGAAGCTTTCTTT.

This CDR3 reads CASSKARGKRSEAFF. The DNA of the CDR3 is TGTGCCAGCAGCAAAGCACGGGGGAAGAGGTCTGAAGCTTTCTTT. The chain couples TRBV21-1 to TRBJ1-1; TRBD1 is taken as the D call from the table, unchecked against the DNA. TRBV21-1 is labeled a pseudogene. CDR3 size: 15 residues.

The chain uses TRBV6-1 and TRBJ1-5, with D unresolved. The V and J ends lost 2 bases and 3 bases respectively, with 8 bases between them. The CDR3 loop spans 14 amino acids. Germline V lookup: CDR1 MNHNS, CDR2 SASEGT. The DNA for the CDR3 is TGTGCCAGCAGTGAAAGGAGGATCAATCAGCCCCAGCATTTT. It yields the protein CASSERRINQPQHF.

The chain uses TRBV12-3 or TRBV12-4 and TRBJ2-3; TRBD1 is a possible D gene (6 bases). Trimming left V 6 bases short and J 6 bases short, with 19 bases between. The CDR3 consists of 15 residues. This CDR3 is CASSRTRGFGDTQYF. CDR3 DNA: TGTGCCAGCAGCAGGACCAGGGGATTCGGTGATACGCAGTATTTT.

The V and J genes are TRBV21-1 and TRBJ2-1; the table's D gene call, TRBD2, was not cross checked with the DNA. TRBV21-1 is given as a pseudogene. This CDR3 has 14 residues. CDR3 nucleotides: TGTGCCAGCAAGTACTGGGAGCGTTACAATGAGCAGTTCTTC. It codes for CASKYWERYNEQFF.

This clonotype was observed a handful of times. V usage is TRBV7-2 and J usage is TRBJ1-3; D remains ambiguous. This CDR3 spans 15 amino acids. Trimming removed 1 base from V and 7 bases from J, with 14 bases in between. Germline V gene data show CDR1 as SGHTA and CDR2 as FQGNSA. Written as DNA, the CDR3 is TGTGCCAGCAGCTTAGGAGGCACTCAGATCAACACCATATATTTT. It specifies CASSLGGTQINTIYF.

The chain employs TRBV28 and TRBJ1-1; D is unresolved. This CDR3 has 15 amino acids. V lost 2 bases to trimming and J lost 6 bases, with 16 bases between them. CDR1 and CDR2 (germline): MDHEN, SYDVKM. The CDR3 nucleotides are TGTGCCAGCAGTTTAAACGTTATTGGTGGGCCTGAAGCTTTCTTT. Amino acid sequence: CASSLNVIGGPEAFF.

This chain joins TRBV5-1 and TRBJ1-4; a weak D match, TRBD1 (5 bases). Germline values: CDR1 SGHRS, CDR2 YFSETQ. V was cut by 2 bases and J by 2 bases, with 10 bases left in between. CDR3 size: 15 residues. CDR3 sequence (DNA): TGCGCCAGCAGCTTAACGGGGGTCACTAATGAAAAACTGTTTTTT. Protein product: CASSLTGVTNEKLFF.

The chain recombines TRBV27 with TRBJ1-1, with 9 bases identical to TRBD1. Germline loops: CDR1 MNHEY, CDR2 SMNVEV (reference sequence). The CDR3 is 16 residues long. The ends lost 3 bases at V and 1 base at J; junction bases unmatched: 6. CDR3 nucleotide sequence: TGTGCCAGCAGTTTGGGACAGGGCCTCCGGAACACTGAAGCTTTCTTT. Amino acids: CASSLGQGLRNTEAFF.

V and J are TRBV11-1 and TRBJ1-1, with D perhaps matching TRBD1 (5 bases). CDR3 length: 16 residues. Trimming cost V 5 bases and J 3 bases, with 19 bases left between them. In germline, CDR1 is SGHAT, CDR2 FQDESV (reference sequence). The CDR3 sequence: CASSKPLFRGYTEAFF. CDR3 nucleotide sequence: TGTGCCAGCAGCAAACCACTCTTTCGGGGGTACACTGAAGCTTTCTTT. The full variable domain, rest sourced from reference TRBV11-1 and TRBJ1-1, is EAEVAQSPRYKITEKSQAVAFWCDPISGHATLYWYRQILGQGPELLVQFQDESVVDDSQLPKDRFSAERLKGVDSTLKIQPAELGDSAMYLCASSKPLFRGYTEAFFGQGTRLTVV.

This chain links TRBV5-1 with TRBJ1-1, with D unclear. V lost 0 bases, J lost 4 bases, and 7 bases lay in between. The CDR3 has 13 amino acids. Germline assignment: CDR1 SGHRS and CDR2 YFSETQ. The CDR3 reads CASSLAITTEAFF. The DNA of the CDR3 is TGCGCCAGCAGCTTGGCGATAACCACTGAAGCTTTCTTT.

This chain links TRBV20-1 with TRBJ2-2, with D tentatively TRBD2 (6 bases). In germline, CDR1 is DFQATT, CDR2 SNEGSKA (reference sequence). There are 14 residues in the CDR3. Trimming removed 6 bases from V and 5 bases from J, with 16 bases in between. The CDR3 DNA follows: TGCAGTGCCCTAAGCAGACGGGGGACCGGGGAGCTGTTTTTT. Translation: CSALSRRGTGELFF.

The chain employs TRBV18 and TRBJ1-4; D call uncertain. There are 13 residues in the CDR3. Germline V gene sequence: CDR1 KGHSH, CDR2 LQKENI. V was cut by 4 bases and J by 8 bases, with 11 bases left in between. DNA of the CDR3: TGTGCCAGCTCACTCCGGGCCAAAGAAAAACTGTTTTTT. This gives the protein CASSLRAKEKLFF.

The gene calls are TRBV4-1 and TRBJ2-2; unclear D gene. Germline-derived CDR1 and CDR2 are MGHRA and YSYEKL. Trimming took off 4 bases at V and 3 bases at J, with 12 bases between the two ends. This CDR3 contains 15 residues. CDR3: CASSLRRTDTGELFF. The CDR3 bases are TGCGCCAGCAGCCTAAGGCGGACGGACACCGGGGAGCTGTTTTTT.

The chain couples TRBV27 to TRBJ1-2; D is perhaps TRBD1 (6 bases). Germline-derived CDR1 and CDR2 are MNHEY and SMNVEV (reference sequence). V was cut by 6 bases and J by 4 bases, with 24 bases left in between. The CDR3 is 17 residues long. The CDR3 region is CASSLHGPPGGLYGYTF. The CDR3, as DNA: TGTGCCAGCAGCCTCCACGGCCCCCCGGGGGGGCTCTATGGCTACACCTTC.